This entry lists 14 T cell receptor beta chains sequenced from one sample in a study of shared clonotypes between healthy human individuals. Naive CD8 populations comprised CD45RO-negative cells positively selected for CCR7, excluding terminally differentiated effector memory CD45RA+ cells. Some clones are missing from TCRdb's copy, which holds only in-frame ones; the method was immunoSEQ multiplex PCR. Here the sample spans more than 2 million clones, around 95% being singletons. Source material: naive CD8+ T cells from PBMCs. All receptors come from a man aged 18 to 29 in good health. Some clones in this sample may be carry-over from other donors' samples.

The J gene is TRBJ2-2, the V gene TRBV5-4; unclear D gene. CDR3 length equals 14 residues. CDR1 and CDR2 from the germline V gene are SGHNT and YYREEE (reference sequence). The germline V and J ends were trimmed by 4 bases and 0 bases, with 7 bases remaining between them. The CDR3 is CASSVTPNTGELFF. As DNA, the CDR3 is TGTGCCAGCAGCGTGACACCGAACACCGGGGAGCTGTTTTTT.

Remarks on this clone: The same CDR3 can be traced to other DNA sequences in this sample. V gene TRBV7-9 combines with J gene TRBJ1-2, with D uncertain. Trimming left V 1 base short and J 8 bases short, with 8 bases between. Germline CDR1 SEHNR, CDR2 FQNEAQ (reference sequence). The CDR3 consists of 12 residues. The CDR3 region is CASSLEGYGYTF. In nucleotides, the CDR3 is TGTGCCAGCAGCTTAGAGGGTTACGGCTACACCTTC.

As to this clone: This sample includes further DNA sequences coding for the same CDR3. This chain links TRBV27 with TRBJ2-7, with 10 nucleotides matching TRBD1. J gave up 3 bases and V 5 bases, and 4 bases lay outside the gene matches. This CDR3 has 14 amino acids. CDR1 is MNHEY and CDR2 is SMNVEV in the germline V gene (reference sequence). CDR3 in DNA: TGTGCCAGCAGTCTCGGACAGGGGGTCTACGAGCAGTACTTC. Protein sequence: CASSLGQGVYEQYF.

In DNA form, the CDR3 reads TGTGCCAGCAGCGAGGGCAGCTCAGCCGGGAAACTGTTTTTT. Translation gives CASSEGSSAGKLFF. V is TRBV9 and J is TRBJ1-4; D is unresolved. The CDR3 runs 14 residues. Germline lookup yields CDR1 SGDLS and CDR2 YYNGEE. With 3 bases removed from V and 11 bases from J, the gap between germline ends came to 17 bases.

The J gene is TRBJ2-7, the V gene TRBV15, with D uncertain. Per germline, CDR1 LNHNV and CDR2 YYDKDF (reference sequence). Trimming stripped 5 bases from V and 6 bases from J, with 8 bases between. The length of the CDR3 is 11 residues. CDR3: CATSGTGEQYF. The CDR3 DNA sequence: TGTGCCACCAGCGGCACTGGCGAGCAGTACTTC.

The V and J genes are TRBV27 and TRBJ2-7; 13 bases line up with TRBD2. In germline, CDR1 is MNHEY, CDR2 SMNVEV (reference sequence). The CDR3 consists of 16 residues. Trimming at V came to 6 bases and at J to 2 bases, leaving 7 bases not matched to a gene. Written as DNA, the CDR3 is TGTGCCAGCAGCCAAACTAGCGGGAGGGCCCCCTACGAGCAGTACTTC. It yields the protein CASSQTSGRAPYEQYF.

The chain has TRBV30 and TRBJ2-1, with D uncertain. This CDR3 contains 14 residues. With 4 bases removed from V and 5 bases from J, the gap between germline ends came to 15 bases. Germline CDR1 reads GTSNPN; CDR2 reads SVGIG (reference sequence). CDR3 sequence (DNA): TGTGCCTGGATGTTTCGGACCCTCCACAATGAGCAGTTCTTC. Protein: CAWMFRTLHNEQFF.

The rearrangement links TRBV28 to TRBJ2-7; D unresolved. V dropped 3 bases and J dropped 4 bases, with 13 bases sitting between them. The CDR3 has 14 amino acids. CDR1 MDHEN and CDR2 SYDVKM come from the germline V gene. CDR3 region: CASSLMGYGYEQYF. DNA for the CDR3: TGTGCCAGCAGTTTGATGGGATATGGGTACGAGCAGTACTTC.

The chain is built from TRBV2 and TRBJ2-5; perhaps TRBD2 as D (6 bases). Germline values: CDR1 SNHLY, CDR2 FYNNEI. Trimming stripped 6 bases from V and 4 bases from J, with 12 bases between. The CDR3 loop spans 13 amino acids. Written as DNA, the CDR3 is TGTGCCAGCAGGGGACTGGGTCCAGAGACCCAGTACTTC. The encoded protein is CASRGLGPETQYF. Full variable domain (rest looked up from reference TRBV2 and TRBJ2-5): EPEVTQTPSHQVTQMGQEVILRCVPISNHLYFYWYRQILGQKVEFLVSFYNNEISEKSEIFDDQFSVERPDGSNFTLKIRSTKLEDSAMYFCASRGLGPETQYFGPGTRLLVL.

The chain recombines TRBV5-6 with TRBJ1-5, with D perhaps TRBD1 (6 bases). Trimming removed 3 bases from V and 6 bases from J, with 13 bases in between. There are 14 residues in the CDR3. Looked up from germline, CDR1 is SGHDT and CDR2 is YYEEEE. DNA for the CDR3: TGTGCCAGCAGCTGGGGGGGCGCCTCTCAGCCCCAGCATTTT. Amino acid sequence: CASSWGGASQPQHF.

In regard to this clone: This CDR3 is also generated by other DNA sequences in the sample. This chain links TRBV9 with TRBJ2-6, with D uncertain. CDR1 and CDR2 (germline): SGDLS, YYNGEE. The CDR3 consists of 14 residues. The V end lost 3 bases, the J end lost 1 base, and 5 bases lay between the germline ends. CDR3: CASSGGSGANVLTF. DNA of the CDR3: TGTGCCAGCAGCGGAGGTTCTGGGGCCAACGTCCTGACTTTC. The whole variable domain, filled in from reference TRBV9 and TRBJ2-6, reads DSGVTQTPKHLITATGQRVTLRCSPRSGDLSVYWYQQSLDQGLQFLIQYYNGEERAKGNILERFSAQQFPDLHSELNLSSLELGDSALYFCASSGGSGANVLTFGAGSRLTVL.

The chain carries TRBV6-1 and TRBJ2-5; 7 bases map to TRBD1. CDR3 length: 14 amino acids. From germline, CDR1 is MNHNS and CDR2 SASEGT. The trim removed 1 base at V and 4 bases at J, leaving 3 bases unmatched. CDR3 amino acids: CASSEDGTVETQYF. CDR3 DNA: TGTGCCAGCAGTGAAGACGGGACAGTAGAGACCCAGTACTTC.

The V call is TRBV5-6, the J call TRBJ2-7, with D perhaps matching TRBD1 or TRBD2 (6 bases each). V lost 1 base to trimming and J lost 2 bases, with 13 bases between them. The CDR3 covers 15 residues. CDR1 is SGHDT and CDR2 is YYEEEE in the germline V gene. The CDR3 spells CASSLIQGLTYEQYF. The CDR3 DNA is TGTGCCAGCAGCTTGATACAGGGACTGACCTACGAGCAGTACTTC.

This clone was seen more than once but under ten times. This chain uses TRBV9 with TRBJ1-1, with D possibly being TRBD1 (5 bases). Germline V gene lookup returns CDR1 SGDLS and CDR2 YYNGEE. V lost 0 bases and J lost 2, with 14 bases in between. This CDR3 has 16 residues. The CDR3 DNA sequence: TGTGCCAGCAGCGTAGGGAGGGGAGGCCCAAACACTGAAGCTTTCTTT. This sequence encodes CASSVGRGGPNTEAFF.